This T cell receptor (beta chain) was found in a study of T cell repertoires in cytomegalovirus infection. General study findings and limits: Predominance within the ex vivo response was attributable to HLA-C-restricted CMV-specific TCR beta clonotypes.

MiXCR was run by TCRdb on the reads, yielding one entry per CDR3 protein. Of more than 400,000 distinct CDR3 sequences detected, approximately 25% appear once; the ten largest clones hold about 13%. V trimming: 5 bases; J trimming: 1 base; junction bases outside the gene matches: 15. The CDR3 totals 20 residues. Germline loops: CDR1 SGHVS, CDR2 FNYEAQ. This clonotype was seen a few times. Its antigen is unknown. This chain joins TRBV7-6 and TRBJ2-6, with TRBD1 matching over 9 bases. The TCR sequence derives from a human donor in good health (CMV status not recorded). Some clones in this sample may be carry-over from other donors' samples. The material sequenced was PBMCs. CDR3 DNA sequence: TGTGCCAGCAGCCCTGCCGGGGGGACAGGGAGGTTGTCTGGGGCCAACGTCCTGACTTTC. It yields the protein CASSPAGGTGRLSGANVLTF.